This TCR beta chain is drawn from a study of blood T cell repertoires in COVID-19. Whole-study context: Collection of acute and convalescent COVID-19 samples took place in the United States, Italy and Spain. PBMCs, B-cell-depleted T cells, or T cells were the source of the cDNA or gDNA that made up the material.

The V and J ends lost 7 bases and 6 bases, in that order; junction bases with no gene match: 9. The CDR3 sequence is 15 residues long. CDR1 is KGHDR, CDR2 SFDVKD, per germline. Authors' processing steps: Nucleated cell number was recorded as an estimate derived from reference gene primer amplification. Repertoires were generated with immunoSEQ multiplex PCR, while TCRdb's copy carries only in-frame clones and drops some. V and J calls and clone size follow that table, whereas D and trimming were derived from the DNA. The sample lists about 65,000 clones; 90% to 95% were seen once. The chain recombines TRBV24-1 with TRBJ2-5, with 11 bases matching TRBD2. The sequencing sample was made of peripheral blood. The clonotype was recovered from an older man with active COVID-19. The CDR3: CATSDRASGGKTQYF. Here the CDR3 DNA reads TGTGCCACCAGCGACCGGGCTAGCGGGGGGAAGACCCAGTACTTC.